Here is one T cell receptor beta chain with its context. The CDR3 runs to 15 residues. Looked up from germline, CDR1 is MNHEY and CDR2 is SMNVEV (reference sequence). Trimming took 3 bases from V and 1 from J, leaving 12 bases between them. The record originates from a study of blood T cell repertoires in COVID-19. Study processing details: Amplification from reference gene primers served as the basis for estimated nucleated cell counts. The table came from immunoSEQ multiplex PCR; TCRdb's copy has only in-frame clones and leaves some out. V, J and clone size are those of that table, while D and trimming were read from the DNA. Seen here are approximately 480,000 clones, roughly 89% observed once, and the top ten hold 0.7% to 1%.

This clonotype was obtained from a man between 18 and 35 years old with COVID-19, enrolled during active disease. Sequenced material: peripheral blood. The rearrangement uses TRBV27 and TRBJ1-1; D is perhaps TRBD1 (6 bases). CDR3 in amino acids: CASSLGGRPNTEAFF. The CDR3 coding sequence is TGTGCCAGCAGTTTGGGGGGGCGACCGAACACTGAAGCTTTCTTT.